The present T cell receptor (beta chain) was sequenced within a study of beta chain features in type 1 diabetes. Since all of the isolated RNA was reverse transcribed, expressed TCRB transcripts were what got sequenced. The table came from immunoSEQ multiplex PCR; TCRdb's copy has only in-frame clones and leaves some out. The sample contains 600,000 to 700,000 clones, around 12% of which appear only once. CDR1 is SQVTM, CDR2 ANQGSEA, per germline. V lost 3 bases and J lost 1; bases outside the gene matches: 11. This CDR3 has 16 residues. Study results and caveats: Moderate yet significant TCRB CDR3 shortening was seen in Type 1 diabetes patients in all four CD4+ subsets.

In regard to this clone: Antigen specificity is unknown.

The sequenced sample consisted of naive CD4+ T cells from blood. The J gene is TRBJ1-1, the V gene TRBV29-1; 7 bases map to TRBD1. This sequence originates from a man aged 25 to 40 with type 1 diabetes. The chain's CDR3 is CSVEGSGGTANTEAFF. The DNA for the CDR3 is TGCAGCGTTGAGGGTTCGGGAGGGACAGCGAACACTGAAGCTTTCTTT.